This paragraph covers one TCR beta chain sequence. With 0 bases clipped from V and 0 bases from J, the junction kept 2 bases outside the gene matches. Germline-derived CDR1 and CDR2 are SGDLS and YYNGEE. CDR3 size: 18 residues. The sample is drawn from a study of blood T cell repertoires in COVID-19. For the study at large: Collection of acute and convalescent COVID-19 samples took place in the United States, Italy and Spain. Sources were T cells, B-cell-depleted T cells, or PBMCs; the material itself was cDNA or gDNA.

Per the original data handling: From reference gene primer amplification, estimates of nucleated cell counts were derived. Measured with immunoSEQ multiplex PCR; TCRdb has only the in-frame clones, and not every one. V and J calls plus clone size are reproduced from that table; the DNA served to infer D and trimming. The data show about 98,000 clones, roughly 86% seen once. This chain links TRBV9 with TRBJ2-2; 13 nucleotides align to TRBD2. The origin of this receptor is a man aged 50 to 59 with active or convalescent COVID-19. The sequenced sample consisted of peripheral blood. The CDR3 region is CASSVGLAGGSNTGELFF. Written as DNA, the CDR3 is TGTGCCAGCAGCGTAGGACTAGCGGGGGGATCGAACACCGGGGAGCTGTTTTTT.